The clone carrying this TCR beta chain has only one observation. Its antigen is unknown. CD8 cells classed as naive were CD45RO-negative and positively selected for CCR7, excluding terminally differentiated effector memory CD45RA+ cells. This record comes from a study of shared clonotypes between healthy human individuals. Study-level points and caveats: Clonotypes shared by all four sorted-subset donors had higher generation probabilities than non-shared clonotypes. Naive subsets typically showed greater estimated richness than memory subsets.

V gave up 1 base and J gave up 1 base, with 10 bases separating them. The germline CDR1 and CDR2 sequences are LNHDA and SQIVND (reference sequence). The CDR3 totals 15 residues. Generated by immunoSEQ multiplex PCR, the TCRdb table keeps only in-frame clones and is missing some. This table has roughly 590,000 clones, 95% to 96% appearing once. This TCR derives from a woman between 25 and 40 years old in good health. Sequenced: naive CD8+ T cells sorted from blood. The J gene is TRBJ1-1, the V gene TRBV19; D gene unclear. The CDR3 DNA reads TGTGCCAGTAGTATAGGGCAGGTCGCGAACACTGAAGCTTTCTTT. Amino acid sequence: CASSIGQVANTEAFF.